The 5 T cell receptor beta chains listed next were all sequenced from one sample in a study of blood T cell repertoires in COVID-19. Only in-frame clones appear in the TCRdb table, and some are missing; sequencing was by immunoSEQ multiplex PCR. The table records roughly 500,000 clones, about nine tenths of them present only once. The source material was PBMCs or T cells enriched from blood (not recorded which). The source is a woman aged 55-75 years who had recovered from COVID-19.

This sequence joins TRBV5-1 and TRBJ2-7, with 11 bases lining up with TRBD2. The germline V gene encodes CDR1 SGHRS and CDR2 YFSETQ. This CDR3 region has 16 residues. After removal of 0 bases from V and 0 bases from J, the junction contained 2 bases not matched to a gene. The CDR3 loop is CASSLDSGGASYEQYF. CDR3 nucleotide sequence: TGCGCCAGCAGCTTGGATAGCGGGGGGGCCTCCTACGAGCAGTACTTC. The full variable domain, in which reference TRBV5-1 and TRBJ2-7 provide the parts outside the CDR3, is KAGVTQTPRYLIKTRGQQVTLSCSPISGHRSVSWYQQTPGQGLQFLFEYFSETQRNKGNFPGRFSGRQFSNSRSEMNVSTLELGDSALYLCASSLDSGGASYEQYFGPGTRLTVT.

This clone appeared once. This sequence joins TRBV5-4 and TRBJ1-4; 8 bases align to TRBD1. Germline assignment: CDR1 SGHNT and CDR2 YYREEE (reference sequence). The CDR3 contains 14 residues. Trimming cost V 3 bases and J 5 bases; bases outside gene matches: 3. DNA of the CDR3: TGTGCCAGCAGCTGGGACAGGACCAATGAAAAACTGTTTTTT. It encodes CASSWDRTNEKLFF.

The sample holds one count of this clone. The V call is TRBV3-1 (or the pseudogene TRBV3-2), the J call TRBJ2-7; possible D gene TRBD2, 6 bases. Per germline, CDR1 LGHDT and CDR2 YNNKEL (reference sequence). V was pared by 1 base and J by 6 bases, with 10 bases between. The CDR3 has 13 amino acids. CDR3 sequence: CASSQGGVGEQYV. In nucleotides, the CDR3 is TGTGCCAGCAGCCAAGGGGGGGTCGGCGAGCAGTACGTC.

The CDR3 DNA follows: TGTGCCAGCAGCCTACGCCCGGGGGGGAGAAGCACAGATACGCAGTATTTT. Its protein is CASSLRPGGRSTDTQYF. This chain links TRBV5-4 with TRBJ2-3; 8 bases map to TRBD2. Germline V lookup: CDR1 SGHNT, CDR2 YYREEE (reference sequence). The CDR3 runs to 17 residues. V lost 4 bases and J lost 0; bases outside the gene matches: 10.

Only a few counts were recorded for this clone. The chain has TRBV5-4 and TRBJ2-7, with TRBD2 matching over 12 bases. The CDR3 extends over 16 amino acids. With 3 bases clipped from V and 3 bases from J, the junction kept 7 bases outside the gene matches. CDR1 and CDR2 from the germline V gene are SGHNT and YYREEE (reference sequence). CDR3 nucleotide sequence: TGTGCCAGCAGCTCTGACCCGACTAGCGGGGGCTACGAGCAGTACTTC. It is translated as CASSSDPTSGGYEQYF.